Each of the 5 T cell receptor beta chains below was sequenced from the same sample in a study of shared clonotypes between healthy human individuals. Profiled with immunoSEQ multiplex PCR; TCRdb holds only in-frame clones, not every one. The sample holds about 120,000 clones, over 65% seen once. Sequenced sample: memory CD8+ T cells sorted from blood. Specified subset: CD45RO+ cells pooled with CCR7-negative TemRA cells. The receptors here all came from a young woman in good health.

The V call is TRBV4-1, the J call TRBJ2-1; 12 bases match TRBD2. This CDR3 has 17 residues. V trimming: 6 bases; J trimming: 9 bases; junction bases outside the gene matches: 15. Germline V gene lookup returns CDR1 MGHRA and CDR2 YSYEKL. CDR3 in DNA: TGCGCCAGCAGTCACCCCGCCGGGACTAGCGGGTTCGTTGAGCAGTTCTTC. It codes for CASSHPAGTSGFVEQFF.

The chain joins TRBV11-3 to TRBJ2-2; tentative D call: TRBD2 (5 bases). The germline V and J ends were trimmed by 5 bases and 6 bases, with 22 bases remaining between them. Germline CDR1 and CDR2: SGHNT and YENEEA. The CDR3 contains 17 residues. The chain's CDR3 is CASSQEAVPGVPGELFF. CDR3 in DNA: TGTGCCAGCAGCCAAGAAGCGGTGCCCGGTGTACCCGGGGAGCTGTTTTTT.

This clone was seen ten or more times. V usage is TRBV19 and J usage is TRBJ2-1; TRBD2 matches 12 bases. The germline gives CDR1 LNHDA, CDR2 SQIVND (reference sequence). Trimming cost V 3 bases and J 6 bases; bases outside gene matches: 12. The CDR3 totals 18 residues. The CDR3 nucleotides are TGTGCCAGTAGTATTTGGCTAGCGGGAGGGCTAAAGACCAATGAGCAGTTCTTC. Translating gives CASSIWLAGGLKTNEQFF. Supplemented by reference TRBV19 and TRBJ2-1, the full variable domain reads DGGITQSPKYLFRKEGQNVTLSCEQNLNHDAMYWYRQDPGQGLRLIYYSQIVNDFQKGDIAEGYSVSREKKESFPLTVTSAQKNPTAFYLCASSIWLAGGLKTNEQFFGPGTRLTVL.

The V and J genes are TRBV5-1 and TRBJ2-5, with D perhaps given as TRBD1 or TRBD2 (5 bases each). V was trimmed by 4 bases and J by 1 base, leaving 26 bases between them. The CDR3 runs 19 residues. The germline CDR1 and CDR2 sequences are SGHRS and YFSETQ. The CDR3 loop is CASSPFHAAGIGLQETQYF. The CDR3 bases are TGCGCCAGCAGCCCATTCCATGCTGCAGGGATAGGACTCCAAGAGACCCAGTACTTC.

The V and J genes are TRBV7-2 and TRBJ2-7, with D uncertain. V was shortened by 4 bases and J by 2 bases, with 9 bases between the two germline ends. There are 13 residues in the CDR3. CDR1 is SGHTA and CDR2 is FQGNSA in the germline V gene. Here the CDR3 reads CASSSGRTYEQYF. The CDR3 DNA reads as TGTGCCAGCAGCTCCGGACGAACCTACGAGCAGTACTTC.